What follows are 27 T cell receptor beta chains derived from one specimen sequenced in a study of cytomegalovirus exposure and HLA in healthy donors. 60 Vbeta and 13 Jbeta primers were used in PCR. This table comes from immunoSEQ multiplex PCR, and its TCRdb copy is limited to in-frame clones, with some not included. The data hold about 140,000 clones, with less than 10% observed a single time. Sample: PBMCs. The receptors were gathered from a male donor in good health and CMV-seronegative.

In its sample, this clone was seen a few times. This chain links TRBV2 with TRBJ2-3; D perhaps matches TRBD1 (6 bases). The CDR3 sequence is 13 residues long. The germline V gene has CDR1 SNHLY and CDR2 FYNNEI. The V end was cut by 6 bases, the J end by 4 bases, with 11 bases between. DNA for the CDR3: TGTGCCAGCAGACAGGGCCAATCAGATACGCAGTATTTT. It encodes CASRQGQSDTQYF.

The V call is TRBV28, the J call TRBJ1-1; perhaps TRBD1 as D (5 bases). V was clipped by 8 bases and J by 4 bases, with 17 bases between them. Germline V lookup: CDR1 MDHEN, CDR2 SYDVKM. CDR3 length: 14 residues. DNA for the CDR3: TGTGCCAGCTTCCTAAGTCGCCAGGGCACTGAAGCTTTCTTT. Amino acids: CASFLSRQGTEAFF. The full variable domain, in which reference TRBV28 and TRBJ1-1 provide the parts outside the CDR3, is DVKVTQSSRYLVKRTGEKVFLECVQDMDHENMFWYRQDPGLGLRLIYFSYDVKMKEKGDIPEGYSVSREKKERFSLILESASTNQTSMYLCASFLSRQGTEAFFGQGTRLTVV.

This clone was counted a few times. The chain couples TRBV19 to TRBJ1-6; 8 bases are a match to TRBD1. Germline loops: CDR1 LNHDA, CDR2 SQIVND (reference sequence). The CDR3 contains 14 residues. V lost 7 bases, J lost 7 bases, and 6 bases stayed unmatched. The CDR3 region has the DNA TGTGCCAGTACCCGACAGGGGTCCAATTCACCCCTCCACTTT. Encoded protein: CASTRQGSNSPLHF. Full variable domain (outside the CDR3, taken from reference TRBV19 and TRBJ1-6): DGGITQSPKYLFRKEGQNVTLSCEQNLNHDAMYWYRQDPGQGLRLIYYSQIVNDFQKGDIAEGYSVSREKKESFPLTVTSAQKNPTAFYLCASTRQGSNSPLHFGNGTRLTVT.

The table lists this clone with a few counts. This sequence joins TRBV19 and TRBJ2-2; D uncertain. The germline V gene encodes CDR1 LNHDA and CDR2 SQIVND (reference sequence). The CDR3 contains 14 residues. V lost 3 bases, J lost 2 bases, and 7 bases lay in between. As DNA, the CDR3 is TGTGCCAGTAGTATGAGTCTAAACACCGGGGAGCTGTTTTTT. It translates to CASSMSLNTGELFF.

This chain joins TRBV10-3 and TRBJ1-2, with TRBD1 matching 10 bases. J was trimmed by 7 bases and V by 11 bases; bases with no gene match: 4. The CDR3 is made up of 11 amino acids. In germline, CDR1 is ENHRY, CDR2 SYGVKD. The CDR3 DNA follows: TGTGCCGGACAGGGGGTTAGTGGCTACACCTTC. Amino acids: CAGQGVSGYTF.

Note on this clone: Other DNA sequences in the same sample also yield this CDR3. The rearrangement joins TRBV4-3 to TRBJ1-3, with a tentative D call TRBD1 (5 bases). V lost 2 bases, J lost 0 bases, and 5 bases lay in between. The CDR3 extends over 14 amino acids. Germline CDR1 is LGHNA and CDR2 is YSLEER. The CDR3 DNA sequence: TGCGCCAGCAGCCAACAGGGCTCTGGAAACACCATATATTTT. It yields the protein CASSQQGSGNTIYF.

The DNA of the CDR3 is TGTGCCAGCTCACTCGAGGAAGGGAGGGCCCAGCATTTT. Translating gives CASSLEEGRAQHF. The chain is built from TRBV18 and TRBJ1-5; no definite D call. CDR3 length: 13 amino acids. The V gene's germline CDR1 is KGHSH and CDR2 LQKENI. Trimming cost V 4 bases and J 11 bases, with 15 bases left between them.

The gene calls are TRBV28 and TRBJ1-2; D is perhaps TRBD1 (5 bases). With 10 bases removed from V and 8 bases from J, the gap between germline ends came to 11 bases. CDR3 size: 10 residues. Germline V CDR1 and CDR2: MDHEN, SYDVKM. CDR3 amino acids: CATRSGGYTF. The DNA for the CDR3 is TGTGCCACCCGTTCAGGGGGCTACACCTTC.

This clone was seen only a few times. The chain links TRBV19 to TRBJ2-3, with 8 bases aligning to TRBD2. From germline, CDR1 is LNHDA and CDR2 SQIVND (reference sequence). The junction had 4 bases not matched to a gene; V was cut back by 3 bases and J by 5 bases. There are 14 residues in the CDR3. The CDR3, as DNA: TGTGCCAGTAGTATGGCGGGGGGCCTAGATACGCAGTATTTT. Translation: CASSMAGGLDTQYF.

This clone was detected only a few times. V usage is TRBV28 and J usage is TRBJ2-7, with D possibly matching TRBD2 (5 bases). There are 14 residues in the CDR3. Trimming left V 7 bases short and J 3 bases short, with 16 bases between. Germline CDR1 is MDHEN and CDR2 is SYDVKM. The CDR3 DNA is TGTGCCAGCACCAAACATGGAGGCAACTACGAGCAGTACTTC. Amino acid sequence: CASTKHGGNYEQYF.

The chain links TRBV10-3 to TRBJ1-2; a possible D gene is TRBD1 (6 bases). The CDR3 spans 14 residues. With 0 bases removed from V and 4 bases from J, the gap between germline ends came to 9 bases. Looked up from germline, CDR1 is ENHRY and CDR2 is SYGVKD. CDR3 sequence reads: CAISESQGTYGYTF. The CDR3 region has the DNA TGTGCCATCAGTGAGTCTCAGGGGACCTATGGCTACACCTTC.

This chain uses TRBV5-1 with TRBJ2-3; tentatively, D is TRBD2 (6 bases). The CDR3 loop spans 18 amino acids. With 1 base removed from V and 4 bases from J, the gap between germline ends came to 22 bases. Germline lookup yields CDR1 SGHRS and CDR2 YFSETQ. CDR3 region: CASSLRFGGARESDTQYF. Here the CDR3 DNA reads TGCGCCAGCAGCTTGAGGTTCGGCGGGGCCAGGGAGTCAGATACGCAGTATTTT. Drawing the rest from reference TRBV5-1 and TRBJ2-3, the complete variable domain is KAGVTQTPRYLIKTRGQQVTLSCSPISGHRSVSWYQQTPGQGLQFLFEYFSETQRNKGNFPGRFSGRQFSNSRSEMNVSTLELGDSALYLCASSLRFGGARESDTQYFGPGTRLTVL.

V is TRBV29-1 and J is TRBJ2-7, with TRBD2 identical over 8 bases. Germline V CDR1 and CDR2: SQVTM, ANQGSEA. CDR3 length equals 13 residues. Germline trimming cut 4 bases from V and 1 base from J; bases unmatched to any gene: 3. The CDR3 nucleotides are TGCAGCGTTGTGCAGCGGGGGTCCTACGAGCAGTACTTC. Translating gives CSVVQRGSYEQYF.

This chain links TRBV10-3 with TRBJ2-1; 13 nucleotides agree with TRBD2. CDR3 length: 13 residues. J lost 15 bases, V lost 3 bases, and 5 bases had no gene match. Germline CDR1 and CDR2: ENHRY and SYGVKD. CDR3 sequence: CAISELAGGPPFF. The CDR3 DNA reads TGTGCCATCAGTGAACTAGCGGGGGGGCCTCCGTTCTTC.

This clone was seen more than once but under ten times. The DNA for the CDR3 is TGTGCCAGCAGTTACTCTAGAGGGCGCTCCTACGAGCAGTACTTC. Its translation: CASSYSRGRSYEQYF. The V gene is TRBV6-5, the J gene TRBJ2-7, with a weak D call TRBD2 (5 bases). CDR1 is MNHEY and CDR2 is SVGAGI in the germline V gene. The CDR3 has 15 amino acids. The V gene lost 0 bases and the J gene lost 0 bases, with 9 bases spanning the gap.

This clone was observed a few times. CDR3: CASSDRGREKLFF. The CDR3 DNA follows: TGCGCCAGCAGTGACAGGGGAAGGGAAAAACTGTTTTTT. The chain carries TRBV4-3 and TRBJ1-4; 8 nucleotides line up with TRBD1. The ends lost 6 bases at V and 8 bases at J; junction bases unmatched: 5. Germline-derived CDR1 and CDR2 are LGHNA and YSLEER. The CDR3 has 13 amino acids.

This chain joins TRBV2 and TRBJ2-1; TRBD1 matches at 9 bases. The V gene end was trimmed by 7 bases and the J gene end by 0 bases; junction bases not matched to a gene: 10. The V gene's germline CDR1 is SNHLY and CDR2 FYNNEI. This CDR3 has 17 amino acids. CDR3 in DNA: TGTGCCAGCAACATTGACAGGGGGGAACGCTCCTACAATGAGCAGTTCTTC. It is translated as CASNIDRGERSYNEQFF. The full variable domain, its missing parts supplied by reference TRBV2 and TRBJ2-1, is EPEVTQTPSHQVTQMGQEVILRCVPISNHLYFYWYRQILGQKVEFLVSFYNNEISEKSEIFDDQFSVERPDGSNFTLKIRSTKLEDSAMYFCASNIDRGERSYNEQFFGPGTRLTVL.

This clone has just a few counts. V usage is TRBV25-1 and J usage is TRBJ2-5; a possible D gene is TRBD2 (6 bases). The CDR3 consists of 15 residues. CDR1 is MGHDK and CDR2 is SYGVNS in the germline V gene. V lost 6 bases to trimming and J lost 2 bases, with 16 bases between them. CDR3 in DNA: TGTGCCAGCAGACCATGGGGGAGGATTCAAGAGACCCAGTACTTC. It encodes CASRPWGRIQETQYF.

This clone was found a few times. CDR3: CASSPRDSHEQFF. The CDR3 DNA reads TGTGCCAGCAGCCCCCGGGATAGCCATGAGCAGTTCTTC. This chain uses TRBV7-3 with TRBJ2-1, with D possibly being TRBD2 (5 bases). Germline values: CDR1 SGHTA, CDR2 FQGTGA. The length of the CDR3 is 13 residues. V lost 5 bases, J lost 8 bases, and 13 bases lay in between.

The chain is built from TRBV13 and TRBJ1-6; 8 positions match TRBD1. Germline V gene sequence: CDR1 PRHDT, CDR2 FYEKMQ (reference sequence). Trimming at V came to 5 bases and at J to 0 bases, leaving 6 bases not matched to a gene. This CDR3 contains 17 residues. The CDR3 protein is CASSGQGRGSYNSPLHF. CDR3 in DNA: TGTGCCAGCAGCGGACAGGGCCGTGGCTCCTATAATTCACCCCTCCACTTT.

The table lists this clone with a few counts. The rearrangement joins TRBV11-3 to TRBJ2-7; 14 bases agree with TRBD2. The trim removed 7 bases at V and 2 bases at J, leaving 10 bases unmatched. The CDR3 extends over 17 amino acids. The germline CDR1 and CDR2 sequences are SGHNT and YENEEA. The CDR3 coding sequence is TGTGCCAGCACCGGGACTAGCGGGGGCGGGCAAGCCTACGAGCAGTACTTC. Protein: CASTGTSGGGQAYEQYF.

In its sample, this clone was seen a few times. V is TRBV19 and J is TRBJ2-1, with TRBD1 matching 10 bases. After removal of 6 bases from V and 9 bases from J, the junction contained 8 bases not matched to a gene. Germline V CDR1 and CDR2: LNHDA, SQIVND (reference sequence). This CDR3 has 14 amino acids. The CDR3 sequence is CASRGQGLLSEQFF. The CDR3 coding sequence is TGTGCCAGTAGGGGACAGGGGCTTCTGTCTGAGCAGTTCTTC.

This clone was found a few times. V and J are TRBV10-3 and TRBJ2-1; a possible D gene is TRBD1 (5 bases). This CDR3 is built from 16 residues. Trimming shortened V by 0 bases and J by 8 bases, and 17 bases separated the two germline ends. Germline assignment: CDR1 ENHRY and CDR2 SYGVKD. This chain's CDR3 is CAISESKGIATDEQFF. The CDR3 DNA reads TGTGCCATCAGTGAGTCTAAGGGGATTGCAACGGATGAGCAGTTCTTC.

The table lists this clone with a few counts. V gene TRBV7-6 combines with J gene TRBJ2-1; 10 bases align to TRBD1. Germline-derived CDR1 and CDR2 are SGHVS and FNYEAQ. The CDR3 is made up of 17 amino acids. Germline trimming cut 5 bases from V and 1 base from J; bases unmatched to any gene: 8. As DNA, the CDR3 is TGTGCCAGCAGCCCCCCCGGGACAGGGGATTCCTACAATGAGCAGTTCTTC. Translated: CASSPPGTGDSYNEQFF.

This clone was seen a handful of times. J is TRBJ2-7 and V is TRBV4-2; the match to TRBD2 covers 7 bases. V gave up 6 bases and J gave up 5 bases; unmatched junction bases: 13. This CDR3 is built from 15 residues. Germline V gene data show CDR1 as LGHNA and CDR2 as YNFKEQ. In nucleotides, the CDR3 is TGTGCCAGCAGAGACCGGGACTGGGAGGGTCACGAGCAGTACTTC. Its translation: CASRDRDWEGHEQYF.

This clone appeared a few times. This chain connects TRBV6-4 to TRBJ1-2, with 12 bases matching TRBD1. Germline CDR1 and CDR2: MRHNA and SNTAGT. V was pared by 3 bases and J by 7 bases, with 9 bases of the junction left unmatched. This CDR3 spans 16 amino acids. The CDR3 nucleotides read TGTGCCAGCAGTGATGTACCGGGACAGGGGGCGACTGGCTACACCTTC. This encodes CASSDVPGQGATGYTF.

The rearrangement uses TRBV7-9 and TRBJ1-3; possibly TRBD1 for D (6 bases). The length of the CDR3 is 15 residues. The germline V gene encodes CDR1 SEHNR and CDR2 FQNEAQ (reference sequence). Between the trimmed V and J ends, which lost 3 bases and 4 bases, there was a span of 13 bases. The DNA for the CDR3 is TGTGCCAGCAGCTTGCGGGGGGCGCCGGGAAACACCATATATTTT. This codes for CASSLRGAPGNTIYF.